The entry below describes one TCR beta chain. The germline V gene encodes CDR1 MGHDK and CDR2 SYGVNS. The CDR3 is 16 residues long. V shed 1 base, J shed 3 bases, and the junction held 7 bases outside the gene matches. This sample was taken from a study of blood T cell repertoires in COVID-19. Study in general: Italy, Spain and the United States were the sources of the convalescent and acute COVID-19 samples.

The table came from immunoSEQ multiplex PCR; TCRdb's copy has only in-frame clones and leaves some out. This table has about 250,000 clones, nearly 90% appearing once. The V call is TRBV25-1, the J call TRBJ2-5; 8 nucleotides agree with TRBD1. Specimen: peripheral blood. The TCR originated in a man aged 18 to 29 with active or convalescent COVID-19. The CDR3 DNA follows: TGTGCCAGCAGTGAATCAGGATCAGGGGGCGAAGAGACCCAGTACTTC. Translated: CASSESGSGGEETQYF.